The 9 T cell receptor beta chains below were found in one sample sequenced in a study of blood T cell repertoires in COVID-19. The method was immunoSEQ multiplex PCR; TCRdb's version includes in-frame clones alone and lacks a portion of them. The top ten hold around a sixth of the sample, which has approximately 77,000 clones, 70% to 80% seen once. The sequencing sample was made of peripheral blood. The origin of the receptors is a man aged 65 to 79 with active or convalescent COVID-19.

The chain has TRBV5-4 and TRBJ2-1; TRBD2 might be the D (7 bases). V shed 4 bases and J shed 7 bases, with 18 bases lying between them. CDR1 is SGHNT, CDR2 YYREEE, per germline (reference sequence). This CDR3 region has 15 residues. The DNA of the CDR3 is TGTGCCAGCAGCGCGGAGGGGGGGGTACGAAATGAGCAGTTCTTC. Its translation: CASSAEGGVRNEQFF.

This chain links TRBV5-1 with TRBJ2-3; weak D call: TRBD2 (6 bases). Trimming took off 5 bases at V and 0 bases at J, with 10 bases between the two ends. This CDR3 is 14 amino acids long. Germline V gene sequence: CDR1 SGHRS, CDR2 YFSETQ. The CDR3 is CASRTGTSTDTQYF. The CDR3 nucleotides read TGCGCCAGCAGGACCGGGACTAGCACAGATACGCAGTATTTT.

This chain joins TRBV5-1 and TRBJ2-2; 7 bases map to TRBD1. V shed 3 bases and J 2 bases; nucleotides not matched to a gene: 7. CDR3 length equals 16 residues. CDR1 is SGHRS and CDR2 is YFSETQ in the germline V gene. CDR3 sequence (DNA): TGCGCCAGCAGCTCCCGCCCAGGGGGTAACACCGGGGAGCTGTTTTTT. Translated: CASSSRPGGNTGELFF. The full variable domain, rest sourced from reference TRBV5-1 and TRBJ2-2, is KAGVTQTPRYLIKTRGQQVTLSCSPISGHRSVSWYQQTPGQGLQFLFEYFSETQRNKGNFPGRFSGRQFSNSRSEMNVSTLELGDSALYLCASSSRPGGNTGELFFGEGSRLTVL.

J is TRBJ1-1 and V is TRBV15, with D perhaps matching TRBD1 (5 bases). This CDR3 region has 15 residues. Trimming left V 0 bases short and J 4 bases short, with 12 bases between. CDR1 is LNHNV, CDR2 YYDKDF, per germline (reference sequence). The CDR3 protein is CATSRDEAGPTEAFF. The CDR3 DNA is TGTGCCACCAGCAGAGATGAGGCAGGGCCCACTGAAGCTTTCTTT.

V usage is TRBV28 and J usage is TRBJ1-2, with a weak D call TRBD1 (6 bases). This CDR3 spans 15 amino acids. Germline values: CDR1 MDHEN, CDR2 SYDVKM. V was clipped by 3 bases and J by 2 bases, with 13 bases between them. The CDR3 nucleotides are TGTGCCAGCAGTTTGAGGGGACAAGTAAACTATGGCTACACCTTC. Translating it yields CASSLRGQVNYGYTF.

This chain joins TRBV28 and TRBJ2-2, with D hard to call. Germline CDR1 MDHEN, CDR2 SYDVKM. The CDR3 runs 13 residues. V was cut by 4 bases and J by 2 bases, with 5 bases left in between. The DNA of the CDR3 is TGTGCCAGCAGTTCTATTAACACCGGGGAGCTGTTTTTT. It specifies CASSSINTGELFF.

The V gene is TRBV10-3, the J gene TRBJ2-5; 9 nucleotides agree with TRBD2. The trim removed 0 bases at V and 4 bases at J, leaving 9 bases unmatched. The CDR3 is 17 amino acids. Germline V CDR1 and CDR2: ENHRY, SYGVKD. The CDR3 DNA sequence: TGTGCCATCAGTGAGTCGACTCCTAGCGGGGCACGAGAGACCCAGTACTTC. Amino acids: CAISESTPSGARETQYF.

The rearrangement joins TRBV19 to TRBJ1-2; D not resolved. Germline CDR1 reads LNHDA; CDR2 reads SQIVND (reference sequence). V was pared by 5 bases and J by 4 bases, with 17 bases between. CDR3 length: 15 residues. The CDR3 DNA follows: TGTGCCAGTAGTGATGTTCAGGCCCCGGCCTATGGCTACACCTTC. It codes for CASSDVQAPAYGYTF.

The genes are TRBV6-4 and TRBJ2-1, with unresolved D. This CDR3 comprises 14 residues. Trimming took off 2 bases at V and 6 bases at J, with 11 bases between the two ends. From germline, CDR1 is MRHNA and CDR2 SNTAGT. The CDR3 DNA is TGTGCCAGCAGTGACGGAGTGCCCGGCAATGAGCAGTTCTTC. Translation gives CASSDGVPGNEQFF.